This T cell receptor beta chain was observed in a study of OX40 agonist ivuxolimab in advanced cancers. About the research overall: Checkpoint inhibitors had been given previously to 40% of patients. In three patients, partial responses were observed, one with hepatocellular carcinoma and two with cutaneous melanoma.

As to this clone: Its antigen is unidentified.

Method: immunoSEQ multiplex PCR; TCRdb's copy keeps in-frame clones and lacks some. The sample lists tens of thousands of clones; around 90% were seen once. Study findings and constraints: Some patients who did not respond also had low normalized T-cell clonal expansion.

CDR3 length equals 14 residues. V dropped 5 bases and J dropped 5; count of bases not matched to a gene: 8. Germline V gene lookup returns CDR1 MNHEY and CDR2 SVGAGI. This chain uses TRBV6-5 with TRBJ2-7, with 8 bases lining up with TRBD1. The sequence was collected from an adult with an advanced solid tumor such as melanoma, head and neck, liver or kidney cancer. Sequenced material: CD4+ or CD8+ T cells sorted from blood, taken in a trial of the OX40 agonist ivuxolimab. The DNA for the CDR3 is TGTGCCAGCAGTATTGGACAGGGACGCGACGAGCAGTACTTC. Translation gives CASSIGQGRDEQYF.